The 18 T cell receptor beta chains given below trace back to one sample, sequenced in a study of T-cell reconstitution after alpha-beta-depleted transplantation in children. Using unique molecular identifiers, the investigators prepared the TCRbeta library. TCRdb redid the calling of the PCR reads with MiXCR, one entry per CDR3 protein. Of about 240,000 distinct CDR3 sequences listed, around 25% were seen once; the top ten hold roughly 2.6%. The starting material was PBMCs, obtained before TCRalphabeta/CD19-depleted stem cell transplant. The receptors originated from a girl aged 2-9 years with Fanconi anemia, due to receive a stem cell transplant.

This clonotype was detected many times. CDR3 nucleotide sequence: TGCAGTGCTAGAGACCCAATCGACCCGGGGGACTTCTTC. Protein product: CSARDPIDPGDFF. The rearrangement links TRBV20-1 to TRBJ2-1; possible D gene TRBD2, 6 bases. From germline, CDR1 is DFQATT and CDR2 SNEGSKA (reference sequence). V dropped 0 bases and J dropped 16 bases, with 19 bases sitting between them. There are 13 residues in the CDR3.

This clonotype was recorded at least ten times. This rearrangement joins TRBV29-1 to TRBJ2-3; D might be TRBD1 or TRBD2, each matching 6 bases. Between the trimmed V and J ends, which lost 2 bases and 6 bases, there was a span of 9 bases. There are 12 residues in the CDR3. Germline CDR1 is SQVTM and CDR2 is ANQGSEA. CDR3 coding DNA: TGCAGCGTTGAACAGGGGAGGGATACGCAGTATTTT. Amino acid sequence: CSVEQGRDTQYF.

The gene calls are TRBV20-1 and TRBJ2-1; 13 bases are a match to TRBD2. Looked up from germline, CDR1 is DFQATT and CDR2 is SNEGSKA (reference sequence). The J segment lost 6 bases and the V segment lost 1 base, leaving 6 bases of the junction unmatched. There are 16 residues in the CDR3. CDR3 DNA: TGCAGTGCTAGAGGGACTAGCGGGGGAGTCCTCAATGAGCAGTTCTTC. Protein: CSARGTSGGVLNEQFF.

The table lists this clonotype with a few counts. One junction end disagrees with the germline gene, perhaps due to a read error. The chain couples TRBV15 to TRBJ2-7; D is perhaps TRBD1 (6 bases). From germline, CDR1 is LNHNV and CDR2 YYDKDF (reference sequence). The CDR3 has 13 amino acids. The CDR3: CATSRDQPGQRSF. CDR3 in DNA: TGTGCCACCAGCAGAGATCAACCGGGACAACGAAGCTTC.

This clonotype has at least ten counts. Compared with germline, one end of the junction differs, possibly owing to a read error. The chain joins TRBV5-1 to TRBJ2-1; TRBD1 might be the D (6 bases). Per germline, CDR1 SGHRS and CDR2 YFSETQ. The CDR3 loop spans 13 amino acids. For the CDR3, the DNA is TGTGCCAGCAGCTTAACAGGGTACAATGAGCAGTTCTTC. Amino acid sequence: CASSLTGYNEQFF. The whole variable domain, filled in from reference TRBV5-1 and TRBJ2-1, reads KAGVTQTPRYLIKTRGQQVTLSCSPISGHRSVSWYQQTPGQGLQFLFEYFSETQRNKGNFPGRFSGRQFSNSRSEMNVSTLELGDSALYLCASSLTGYNEQFFGPGTRLTVL.

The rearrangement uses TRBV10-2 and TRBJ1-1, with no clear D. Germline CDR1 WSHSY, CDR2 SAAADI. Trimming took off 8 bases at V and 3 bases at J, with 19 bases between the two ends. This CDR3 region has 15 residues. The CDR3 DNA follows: TGCGCCAGCCTTAAAGTCCGAGGGCGCTACACTGAAGCTTTCTTT. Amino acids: CASLKVRGRYTEAFF.

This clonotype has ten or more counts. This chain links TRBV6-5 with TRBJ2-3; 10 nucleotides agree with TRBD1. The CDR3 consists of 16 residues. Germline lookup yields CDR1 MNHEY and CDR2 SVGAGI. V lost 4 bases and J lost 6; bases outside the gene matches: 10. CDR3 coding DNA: TGTGCCAGCAGTTTACCCGCCGGGACAGGGGTGGATACGCAGTATTTT. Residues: CASSLPAGTGVDTQYF.

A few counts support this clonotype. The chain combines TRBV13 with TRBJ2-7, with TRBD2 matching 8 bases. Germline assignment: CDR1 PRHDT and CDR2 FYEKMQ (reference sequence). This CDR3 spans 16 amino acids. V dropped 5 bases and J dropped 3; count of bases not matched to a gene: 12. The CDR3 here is CASSASGVAGLYEQYF. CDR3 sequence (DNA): TGTGCCAGCAGCGCCTCCGGGGTAGCGGGACTCTACGAGCAGTACTTC.

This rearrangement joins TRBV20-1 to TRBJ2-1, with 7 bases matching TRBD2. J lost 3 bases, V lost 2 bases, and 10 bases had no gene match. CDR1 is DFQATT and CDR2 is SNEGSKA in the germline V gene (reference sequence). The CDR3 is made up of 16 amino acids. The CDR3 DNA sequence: TGCAGTGCTAGATGGGGCGGCGGGAGTGACTACAATGAGCAGTTCTTC. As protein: CSARWGGGSDYNEQFF.

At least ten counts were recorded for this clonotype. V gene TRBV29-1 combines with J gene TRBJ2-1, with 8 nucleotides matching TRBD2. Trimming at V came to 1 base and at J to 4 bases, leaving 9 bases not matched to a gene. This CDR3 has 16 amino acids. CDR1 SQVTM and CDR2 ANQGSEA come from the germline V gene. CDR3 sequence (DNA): TGCAGCGTTGAAGGGGTAGCGGGGCCCGATTACAATGAGCAGTTCTTC. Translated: CSVEGVAGPDYNEQFF.

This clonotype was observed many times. The CDR3 spells CSARDLAGGSPNEQFF. CDR3 DNA sequence: TGCAGTGCTAGAGACCTAGCGGGAGGATCTCCTAATGAGCAGTTCTTC. This chain joins TRBV20-1 and TRBJ2-1; 11 nucleotides line up with TRBD2. Germline V gives CDR1 DFQATT, CDR2 SNEGSKA (reference sequence). V shed 0 bases and J 7 bases; nucleotides not matched to a gene: 8. There are 16 residues in the CDR3.

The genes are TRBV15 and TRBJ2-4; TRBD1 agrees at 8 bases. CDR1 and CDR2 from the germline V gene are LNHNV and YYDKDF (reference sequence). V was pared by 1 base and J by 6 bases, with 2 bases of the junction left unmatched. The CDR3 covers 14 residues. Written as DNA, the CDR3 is TGTGCCACCAGCAGAGCCGGGACAGGAAACATTCAGTACTTC. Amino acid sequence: CATSRAGTGNIQYF.

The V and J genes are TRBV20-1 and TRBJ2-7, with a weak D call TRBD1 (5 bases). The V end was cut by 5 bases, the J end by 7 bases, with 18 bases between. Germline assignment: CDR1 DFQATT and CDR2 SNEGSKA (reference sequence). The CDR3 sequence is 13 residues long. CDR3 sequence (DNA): TGCAGTGCTTCGAGACACGACCCAGGGGAGCAGTACTTC. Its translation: CSASRHDPGEQYF.

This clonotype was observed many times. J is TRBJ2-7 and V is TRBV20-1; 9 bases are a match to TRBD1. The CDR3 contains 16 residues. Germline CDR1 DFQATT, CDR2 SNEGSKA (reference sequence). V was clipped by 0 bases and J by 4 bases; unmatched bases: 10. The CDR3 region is CSARDSDRGWRYEQYF. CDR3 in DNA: TGCAGTGCTAGAGATTCGGACAGGGGTTGGAGGTACGAGCAGTACTTC.

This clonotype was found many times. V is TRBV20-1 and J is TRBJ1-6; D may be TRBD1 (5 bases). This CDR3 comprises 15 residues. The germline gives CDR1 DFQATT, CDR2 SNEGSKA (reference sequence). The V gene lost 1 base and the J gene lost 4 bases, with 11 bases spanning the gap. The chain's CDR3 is CSARARQTYNSPLHF. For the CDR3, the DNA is TGCAGTGCTAGAGCACGACAGACTTATAATTCACCCCTCCACTTT.

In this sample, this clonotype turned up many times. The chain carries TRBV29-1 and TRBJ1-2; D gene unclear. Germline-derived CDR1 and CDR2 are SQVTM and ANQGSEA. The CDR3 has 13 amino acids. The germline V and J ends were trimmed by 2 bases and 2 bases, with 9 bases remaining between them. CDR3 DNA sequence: TGCAGCGTTGAAACGGGCAGGAACTATGGCTACACCTTC. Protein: CSVETGRNYGYTF. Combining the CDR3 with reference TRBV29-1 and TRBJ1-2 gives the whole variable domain SAVISQKPSRDICQRGTSLTIQCQVDSQVTMMFWYRQQPGQSLTLIATANQGSEATYESGFVIDKFPISRPNLTFSTLTVSNMSPEDSSIYLCSVETGRNYGYTFGSGTRLTVV.

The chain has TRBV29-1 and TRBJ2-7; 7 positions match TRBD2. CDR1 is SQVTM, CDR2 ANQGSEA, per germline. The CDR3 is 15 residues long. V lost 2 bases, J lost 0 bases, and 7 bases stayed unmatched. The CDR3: CSVERDSGVSYEQYF. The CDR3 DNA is TGCAGCGTTGAAAGAGACAGCGGGGTCTCCTACGAGCAGTACTTC.

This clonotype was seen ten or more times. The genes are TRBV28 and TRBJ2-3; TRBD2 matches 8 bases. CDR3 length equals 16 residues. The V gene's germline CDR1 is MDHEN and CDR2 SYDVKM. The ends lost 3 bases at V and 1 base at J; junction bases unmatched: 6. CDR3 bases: TGTGCCAGCAGTTTCCCGGGACTAGTCGGCACAGATACGCAGTATTTT. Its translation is CASSFPGLVGTDTQYF.